One and the same sample provided the 3 T cell receptor beta chains below, sequenced in a study of monozygotic twins with inflammatory bowel disease (dated by TCRdb to between 2019 and 2020). Libraries came from 5' RACE. Sequencing was carried out with an Illumina HiSeq 2500. TCRdb reprocessed the reads, so every CDR3 protein sequence counts as one entry and DNA is not shown. The sample's records list 110,000 to 150,000 distinct CDR3 sequences. The top ten hold more than 1% of the sample. Sequencing used blood. These receptors all stem from a human donor with ulcerative colitis or Crohn's disease, or a healthy co-twin of an affected twin (not recorded which).

This CDR3 is CASIDDGSVTQYF. This rearrangement joins TRBV12-3 or TRBV12-4 to TRBJ2-5. The CDR3 runs to 13 residues.

The V call is TRBV18, the J call TRBJ1-6. This CDR3 contains 14 residues. Per the germline V gene, CDR1 is KGHSH and CDR2 is LQKENI. CDR3 region: CASSPSETNSPLHF.

V and J are TRBV7-9 and TRBJ2-2. CDR3 length: 13 amino acids. Germline loops: CDR1 SEHNR, CDR2 FQNEAQ (reference sequence). CDR3 region: CASNPGNTGELFF.